This passage covers 6 T cell receptor beta chains from one sample sequenced in a study of human T cells and chemical hapten exposure. Unfractionated whole blood was the source of the extracted total RNA. It was the library that attached unique molecular identifiers to individual cDNA molecules. TCRdb recomputed calls from the reads with MiXCR, one row per CDR3 protein. The sample holds around 120,000 distinct CDR3 sequences, over 6.5% seen once. The sequenced material came from whole blood. The receptor set was obtained from a human donor in good health. Some clones in this sample may be carry-over from other donors' samples.

This chain connects TRBV3-1 to TRBJ2-1; 9 nucleotides agree with TRBD1. V gave up 4 bases and J gave up 2 bases; unmatched junction bases: 3. This CDR3 spans 15 amino acids. The V gene's germline CDR1 is LGHDT and CDR2 YNNKEL (reference sequence). The CDR3, as DNA: TGTGCCAGCAGCCCCCGGGACAGGGCCTACAATGAGCAGTTCTTC. It encodes CASSPRDRAYNEQFF.

The gene calls are TRBV7-2 and TRBJ2-7; 8 nucleotides align to TRBD1. The germline CDR1 and CDR2 sequences are SGHTA and FQGNSA. V dropped 5 bases and J dropped 6; count of bases not matched to a gene: 15. The length of the CDR3 is 16 residues. CDR3 protein: CASSLIQGQVPREQYF. The DNA for the CDR3 is TGTGCCAGCAGCCTGATTCAGGGACAGGTACCTCGCGAGCAGTACTTC.

This clonotype was counted a few times. This rearrangement joins TRBV10-3 to TRBJ1-6; 9 bases line up with TRBD1. Germline assignment: CDR1 ENHRY and CDR2 SYGVKD. V shed 2 bases and J 0 bases; nucleotides not matched to a gene: 2. CDR3 size: 17 residues. This chain's CDR3 is CAISEGTGSSYNSPLHF. The CDR3 nucleotides are TGTGCCATCAGTGAGGGGACAGGGAGCTCCTATAATTCACCCCTCCACTTT.

This clonotype was counted at least ten times. V is TRBV4-3 and J is TRBJ2-7, with unresolved D. Germline V CDR1 and CDR2: LGHNA, YSLEER. The CDR3 has 15 amino acids. The V end lost 0 bases, the J end lost 0 bases, and 9 bases lay between the germline ends. DNA for the CDR3: TGCGCCAGCAGCCAAGAAAGAGGAAGCTCCTACGAGCAGTACTTC. Protein sequence: CASSQERGSSYEQYF.

This clonotype was picked up a small number of times. The chain joins TRBV7-6 to TRBJ2-1; 8 nucleotides match TRBD2. The germline V gene encodes CDR1 SGHVS and CDR2 FNYEAQ. The V and J ends lost 1 base and 0 bases, in that order; junction bases with no gene match: 5. The CDR3 has 17 amino acids. The CDR3 reads CASSLDGGASSYNEQFF. In nucleotides, the CDR3 is TGTGCCAGCAGCTTAGACGGGGGGGCCAGCTCCTACAATGAGCAGTTCTTC.

At least ten counts were recorded for this clonotype. The V call is TRBV12-3 or TRBV12-4, the J call TRBJ2-1, with 10 nucleotides matching TRBD2. The junction had 10 bases not matched to a gene; V was cut back by 3 bases and J by 8 bases. There are 16 residues in the CDR3. The CDR3 DNA sequence: TGTGCCAGCAGTTTCGGTAGCGGGAGGAAGGGATATGAGCAGTTCTTC. Its translation is CASSFGSGRKGYEQFF.